These T cell receptor beta chains were read from a single sample in a study of cytomegalovirus exposure and HLA in healthy donors. Here immunoSEQ multiplex PCR was the method, and the copy in TCRdb shows in-frame clones only, minus some. This table holds roughly 180,000 clones, roughly 86% found once. The sequencing sample was made of PBMCs. The receptors come from a young man in good health and CMV-seropositive. CDR3s include the opening cysteine and the closing phenylalanine or tryptophan. A D gene is named only where the DNA matches it firmly. Some rows have no size entry. The others give once, few or many, or a class for an expanded clone.

CDR3 DNA: TGTGCCAGCAGCACTCCATCCGGGACAGGGTATCAGCCCCAGCATTTT; CDR3 protein: CASSTPSGTGYQPQHF; J gene: TRBJ1-5; V gene: TRBV28; D gene: TRBD1; clone size: NA
CDR3 DNA: TGTGCCAGCAGCTCCGGACTAGTTCTCTCCGGGGAGCTGTTTTTT; CDR3 protein: CASSSGLVLSGELFF; J gene: TRBJ2-2; V gene: TRBV11-3; D gene: TRBD2; clone size: NA
CDR3 DNA: TGTGCCAGCAGCCCCCGGACAGGCTTTAGGACAGATACGCAGTATTTT; CDR3 protein: CASSPRTGFRTDTQYF; J gene: TRBJ2-3; V gene: TRBV9; D gene: TRBD1; clone size: NA
CDR3 DNA: TGTGCCAGCAGTTACTCGGGGAACGGCGGTCAGCCCCAGCATTTT; CDR3 protein: CASSYSGNGGQPQHF; J gene: TRBJ1-5; V gene: TRBV6-5; D gene: NA; clone size: NA
CDR3 DNA: TGTGCCAGCAGCCAAGAATGGGGCCGATTGAACACTGAAGCTTTCTTT; CDR3 protein: CASSQEWGRLNTEAFF; J gene: TRBJ1-1; V gene: TRBV14; D gene: NA; clone size: NA
CDR3 DNA: TGTGCCAGCAGCTTAGCTCAGCCGGGACAGGCCTACGAGCAGTACTTC; CDR3 protein: CASSLAQPGQAYEQYF; J gene: TRBJ2-7; V gene: TRBV7-9; D gene: TRBD1; clone size: NA
CDR3 DNA: TGTGCCAGTAGTATAGATGCGTCAGGGGACACTGAAGCTTTCTTT; CDR3 protein: CASSIDASGDTEAFF; J gene: TRBJ1-1; V gene: TRBV19; D gene: NA; clone size: NA
CDR3 DNA: TGTGCCAGCCTTGATAGGAGGGAGGATGAAAAACTGTTTTTT; CDR3 protein: CASLDRREDEKLFF; J gene: TRBJ1-4; V gene: TRBV2; D gene: NA; clone size: NA
CDR3 DNA: TGTGCCAGCAGTAAGACTAGCGGGAGGTGGTCTAGCACAGATACGCAGTATTTT; CDR3 protein: CASSKTSGRWSSTDTQYF; J gene: TRBJ2-3; V gene: TRBV27; D gene: TRBD2; clone size: few
CDR3 DNA: TGTGCCAGCAGCTTAACGCGGGGGAACTACAATGAGCAGTTCTTC; CDR3 protein: CASSLTRGNYNEQFF; J gene: TRBJ2-1; V gene: TRBV7-9; D gene: TRBD2; clone size: many
CDR3 DNA: TGTGCCAGCACCCGGGCCGCATCCTACAATGAGCAGTTCTTC; CDR3 protein: CASTRAASYNEQFF; J gene: TRBJ2-1; V gene: TRBV9; D gene: NA; clone size: NA
CDR3 DNA: TGTGCCAGCAGATCGGGCGGGGGATCCTACAATGAGCAGTTCTTC; CDR3 protein: CASRSGGGSYNEQFF; J gene: TRBJ2-1; V gene: TRBV27; D gene: TRBD2; clone size: NA
CDR3 DNA: TGCAGCGTTGTGGTGGGTGGGGGGAGCGAGCAGTACTTC; CDR3 protein: CSVVVGGGSEQYF; J gene: TRBJ2-7; V gene: TRBV29-1; D gene: NA; clone size: NA
CDR3 DNA: TGTGCCAGCAGCTTATCGGGGATGGGGCGGCACGAGCAGTACTTC; CDR3 protein: CASSLSGMGRHEQYF; J gene: TRBJ2-7; V gene: TRBV7-9; D gene: NA; clone size: NA
CDR3 DNA: TGTGCCAGCACCCTGGGGAGAGGGCAGCCCCAGCATTTT; CDR3 protein: CASTLGRGQPQHF; J gene: TRBJ1-5; V gene: TRBV6-5; D gene: NA; clone size: NA
CDR3 DNA: TGTGCCAGCAGCCAAGAGTGGGGCAGAGAAGAGACCCAGTACTTC; CDR3 protein: CASSQEWGREETQYF; J gene: TRBJ2-5; V gene: TRBV14; D gene: NA; clone size: NA
CDR3 DNA: TGCGCCAGCAGCCAAGAAAGAGGGAGTCCCTTAAACTATGGCTACACCTTC; CDR3 protein: CASSQERGSPLNYGYTF; J gene: TRBJ1-2; V gene: TRBV4-3; D gene: NA; clone size: once
CDR3 DNA: TGTGCCAGTAGTAATGTGGGCTACGAGCAGTACTTC; CDR3 protein: CASSNVGYEQYF; J gene: TRBJ2-7; V gene: TRBV19; D gene: NA; clone size: NA
CDR3 DNA: TGTGCCAGCAGCGCGGACAGTAGCTACGAGCAGTACTTC; CDR3 protein: CASSADSSYEQYF; J gene: TRBJ2-7; V gene: TRBV9; D gene: NA; clone size: NA
CDR3 DNA: TGTGCCAGCAACGCCGCGCGGACTACTCAGCCCCAGCATTTT; CDR3 protein: CASNAARTTQPQHF; J gene: TRBJ1-5; V gene: TRBV28; D gene: NA; clone size: NA
CDR3 DNA: TGTGCCAGCAGTGAGGCTAGCGGGAGGGTTGAGCAGTTCTTC; CDR3 protein: CASSEASGRVEQFF; J gene: TRBJ2-1; V gene: TRBV2; D gene: TRBD2; clone size: NA
CDR3 DNA: TGCGCCAGCAGCTTGGGTAGCGGGGCAATGCGGGAGACCCAGTACTTC; CDR3 protein: CASSLGSGAMRETQYF; J gene: TRBJ2-5; V gene: TRBV5-1; D gene: TRBD2; clone size: NA
CDR3 DNA: TGTGCCAGTAGTCCGACAGGACAGGGGGTCGACGAGCAGTACTTC; CDR3 protein: CASSPTGQGVDEQYF; J gene: TRBJ2-7; V gene: TRBV19; D gene: TRBD1; clone size: NA
CDR3 DNA: TGTGCCAGCAGAACGGGACAGGGTCGAGCTGCCTACTATGGCTACACCTTC; CDR3 protein: CASRTGQGRAAYYGYTF; J gene: TRBJ1-2; V gene: TRBV21-1; D gene: NA; clone size: NA